This TCR beta chain emerged from a study of beta chain features in type 1 diabetes. Study as a whole: In all, about 100,000,000 sorted cells from all samples were analyzed. Findings and limits, study-wide: Sequencing the cDNA could make cells with high TCR expression show up more than they should. The naive, central memory and Treg TCRB repertoires showed an apparent similarity that was greater among patients than among healthy donors. Among all four CD4+ subsets, Type 1 diabetes patients had TCRB CDR3s that were moderately but significantly shorter.

Sequenced material consisted of expressed TCRB transcripts (all of the isolated RNA was reverse transcribed). The method was immunoSEQ multiplex PCR; TCRdb's version includes in-frame clones alone and lacks a portion of them. The table lists almost 350,000 clones, 7% to 10% of them singletons. On this clone itself: Its antigen is not identified.

Every donor had blood drawn once into heparin, roughly 100 mL on average. The sample taken for sequencing was central memory CD4+ T cells from blood. The TCR was taken from a man younger than 40 with type 1 diabetes.

CDR3 loop: CASSFGSDTEAFF. In DNA, the CDR3 is TGTGCCAGCAGTTTTGGGTCCGACACTGAAGCTTTCTTT. The chain has TRBV28 and TRBJ1-1, with unresolved D. CDR3 size: 13 residues. V lost 3 bases, J lost 3 bases, and 8 bases lay in between. Germline values: CDR1 MDHEN, CDR2 SYDVKM.